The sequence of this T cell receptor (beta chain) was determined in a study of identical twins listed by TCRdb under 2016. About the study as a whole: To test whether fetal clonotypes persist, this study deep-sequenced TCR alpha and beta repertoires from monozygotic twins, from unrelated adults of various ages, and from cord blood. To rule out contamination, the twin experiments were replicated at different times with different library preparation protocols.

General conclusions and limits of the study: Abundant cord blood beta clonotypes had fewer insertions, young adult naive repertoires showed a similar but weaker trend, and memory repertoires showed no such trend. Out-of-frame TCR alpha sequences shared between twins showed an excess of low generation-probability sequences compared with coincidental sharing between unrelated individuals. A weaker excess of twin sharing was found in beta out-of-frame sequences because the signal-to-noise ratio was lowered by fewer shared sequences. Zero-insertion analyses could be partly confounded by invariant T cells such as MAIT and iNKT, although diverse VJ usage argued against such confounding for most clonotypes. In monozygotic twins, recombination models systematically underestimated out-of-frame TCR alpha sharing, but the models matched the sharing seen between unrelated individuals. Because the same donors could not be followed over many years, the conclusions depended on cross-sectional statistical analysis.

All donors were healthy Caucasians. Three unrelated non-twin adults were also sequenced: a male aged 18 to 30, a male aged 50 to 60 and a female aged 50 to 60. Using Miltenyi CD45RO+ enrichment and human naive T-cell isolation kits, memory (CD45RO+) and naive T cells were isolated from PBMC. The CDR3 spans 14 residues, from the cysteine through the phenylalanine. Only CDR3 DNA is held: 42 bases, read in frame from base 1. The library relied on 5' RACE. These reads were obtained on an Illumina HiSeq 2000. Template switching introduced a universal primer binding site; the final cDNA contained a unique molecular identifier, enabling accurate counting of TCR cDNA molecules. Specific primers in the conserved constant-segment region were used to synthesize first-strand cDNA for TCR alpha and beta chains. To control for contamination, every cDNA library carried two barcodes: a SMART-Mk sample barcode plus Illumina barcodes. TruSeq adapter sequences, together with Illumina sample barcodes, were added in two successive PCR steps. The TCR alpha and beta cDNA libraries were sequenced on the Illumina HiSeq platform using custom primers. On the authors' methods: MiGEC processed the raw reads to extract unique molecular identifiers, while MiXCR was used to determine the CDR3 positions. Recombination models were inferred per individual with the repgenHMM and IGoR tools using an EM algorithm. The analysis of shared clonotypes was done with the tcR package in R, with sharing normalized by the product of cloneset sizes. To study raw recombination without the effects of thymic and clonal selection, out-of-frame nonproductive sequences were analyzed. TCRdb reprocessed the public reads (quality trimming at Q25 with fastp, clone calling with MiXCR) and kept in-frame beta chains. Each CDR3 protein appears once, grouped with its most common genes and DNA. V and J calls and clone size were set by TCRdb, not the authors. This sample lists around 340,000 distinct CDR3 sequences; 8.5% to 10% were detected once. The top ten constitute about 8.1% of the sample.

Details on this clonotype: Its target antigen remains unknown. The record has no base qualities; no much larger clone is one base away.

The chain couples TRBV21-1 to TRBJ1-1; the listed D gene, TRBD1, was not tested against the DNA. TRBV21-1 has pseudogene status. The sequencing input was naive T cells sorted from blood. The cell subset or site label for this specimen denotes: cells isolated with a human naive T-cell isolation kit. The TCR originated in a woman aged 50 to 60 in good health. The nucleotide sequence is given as TGTGCCAGCAGCAGGGGGCGAATGAACACTGAAGCTTTCTTT. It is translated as CASSRGRMNTEAFF.